This passage covers 15 T cell receptor beta chains from one sample sequenced in a study of T cells in women clearing cervical HPV infection. The data were produced by immunoSEQ multiplex PCR, yet TCRdb's version contains in-frame clones alone and is incomplete. The sample includes fewer than 30,000 clones. Source material: blood buffy coat. The receptor source for this set is a woman between 18 and 70 years old with a cervical HPV16 infection that either progressed to CIN3+ or cleared (not recorded which).

About this clone itself: The junction differs from germline at one of its ends, possibly a read error. The CDR3 end is not reached by the read, which stops 3 residues before it; the germline J gene fills it in. The same CDR3 is also encoded by other DNA sequences in this sample. The chain joins TRBV7-2 to TRBJ1-3; TRBD1 might be the D (6 bases). The CDR3 totals 16 residues. From germline, CDR1 is SGHTA and CDR2 FQGNSA. The sequenced CDR3 bases are TGTGCCAGCAGCTTAGCACAGGGTGTAATAGGAAACACT. Its translation is CASSLAQGVIGNT. The complete CDR3 reads CASSLAQGVIGNTIYF.

The CDR3 bases that were read are TGCAGTGCTAGCGGGGGGATTAATGAAAAA. Its translation: CSASGGINEK. In full, the CDR3 is CSASGGINEKLFF. V usage is TRBV20-1 and J usage is TRBJ1-4, with D tentatively TRBD1 (5 bases). The CDR3 extends 3 residues past the end of the read, so its final part is completed from the germline J gene. Looked up from germline, CDR1 is DFQATT and CDR2 is SNEGSKA (reference sequence). The germline V and J ends were trimmed by 3 bases and 4 bases, with 9 bases remaining between them. This CDR3 is built from 13 residues.

Notes on this clone: From the germline J gene comes the end of the CDR3, since the read stops 3 residues before it. The chain joins TRBV7-9 to TRBJ1-6; D not certain. V shed 2 bases and J shed 7 bases, with 12 bases lying between them. CDR3 length: 15 residues. In germline, CDR1 is SEHNR, CDR2 FQNEAQ (reference sequence). The sequenced part of the CDR3 DNA is TGTGCCAGCAGCTTATCGGGGTCGGGGAATTCACCC. Translation gives CASSLSGSGNSP. The full CDR3 protein reads CASSLSGSGNSPLHF.

A word on this clone: The read falls 3 residues short of the CDR3 end, and the missing part is taken from the germline J gene. This chain joins TRBV19 and TRBJ2-5; 9 bases align to TRBD1. The CDR3 has 14 residues. V was clipped by 4 bases and J by 2 bases; unmatched bases: 2. Germline CDR1 and CDR2: LNHDA and SQIVND (reference sequence). Partial CDR3 DNA: TGTGCCAGTAGTACAGGGACAGGGCAAGAGACC. Encoded protein: CASSTGTGQET. The CDR3 in full is CASSTGTGQETQYF.

CDR3: CAISGAGIGQETQYF. Incomplete CDR3 DNA: TGTGCCATCAGTGGCGCAGGGATCGGGCAAGAGACC. The rearrangement uses TRBV10-3 and TRBJ2-5, with D possibly matching TRBD1 (5 bases). The read comes to an end 3 residues before the CDR3 does, leaving the germline J gene to fill in the end. Germline CDR1 is ENHRY and CDR2 is SYGVKD. The CDR3 is made up of 15 amino acids. V was cut by 4 bases and J by 2 bases, with 14 bases left in between.

Comment on this clone: The CDR3 end is not reached by the read, which stops 3 residues before it; the germline J gene fills it in. This rearrangement joins TRBV5-6 to TRBJ2-2; 7 nucleotides agree with TRBD1. Looked up from germline, CDR1 is SGHDT and CDR2 is YYEEEE. There are 15 residues in the CDR3. The CDR3 sequence is CASSLPGTANSPLFF. The sequenced CDR3 bases are TGTGCCAGCAGCCTCCCCGGGACAGCTAATTCACCG.

In the case of this clone: Read sequence stops 3 residues before the CDR3 end, and the germline J gene provides the missing end. This chain connects TRBV7-3 to TRBJ2-1; the D gene could be TRBD1 or TRBD2 (6 bases each). The CDR3 covers 13 residues. Germline CDR1 reads SGHTA; CDR2 reads FQGTGA. The germline V and J ends were trimmed by 6 bases and 6 bases, with 12 bases remaining between them. The CDR3 spells CASRAGGGNEQFF. The CDR3 bases that were read are TGTGCCAGCAGGGCCGGAGGGGGCAATGAG.

On this clone itself: The read gets to within 3 residues of the CDR3 end, and the germline J gene fills in the rest. This chain connects TRBV19 to TRBJ2-2; D gene uncertain. The CDR3 runs 15 residues. The V gene lost 5 bases and the J gene lost 1 base, with 11 bases spanning the gap. Germline V gene lookup returns CDR1 LNHDA and CDR2 SQIVND (reference sequence). The part of the CDR3 DNA that was read is TGTGCCAGTAGTTCCTGGGCCAGGAACACCGGGGAG. Translating gives CASSSWARNTGE. The whole CDR3 is CASSSWARNTGELFF. The whole variable domain, filled in from reference TRBV19 and TRBJ2-2, reads DGGITQSPKYLFRKEGQNVTLSCEQNLNHDAMYWYRQDPGQGLRLIYYSQIVNDFQKGDIAEGYSVSREKKESFPLTVTSAQKNPTAFYLCASSSWARNTGELFFGEGSRLTVL.

Note on this clone: The missing CDR3 end, 3 residues past where the read stops, is filled in from the germline J gene. This chain uses TRBV5-1 with TRBJ2-3; 9 positions agree with TRBD2. CDR3 length: 15 amino acids. Germline loops: CDR1 SGHRS, CDR2 YFSETQ. V was clipped by 0 bases and J by 3 bases; unmatched bases: 2. The CDR3 loop is CASSLEAGGTDTQYF. CDR3 DNA (partial): TGCGCCAGCAGCTTGGAAGCGGGGGGAACAGATACG.

As regards this clone: The CDR3 goes on 3 residues after the read ends, and that part is filled in from the germline J gene. This rearrangement joins TRBV19 to TRBJ1-1; the D is unclear. This CDR3 comprises 13 residues. Germline V gives CDR1 LNHDA, CDR2 SQIVND (reference sequence). Trimming removed 8 bases at V and 0 bases at J, with 10 bases between. This CDR3 is CASSEGLNTEAFF. The DNA read from the CDR3 is TGTGCCAGTTCGGAGGGTCTGAACACTGAA. The full variable domain, rest sourced from reference TRBV19 and TRBJ1-1, is DGGITQSPKYLFRKEGQNVTLSCEQNLNHDAMYWYRQDPGQGLRLIYYSQIVNDFQKGDIAEGYSVSREKKESFPLTVTSAQKNPTAFYLCASSEGLNTEAFFGQGTRLTVV.

Of note for this clone: The sequence runs out 3 residues before the end of the CDR3; the remainder is reconstructed from the germline J gene. The chain employs TRBV2 and TRBJ2-1; no definite D call. Trimming removed 7 bases at V and 5 bases at J, with 18 bases between. The CDR3 is made up of 15 amino acids. Germline-derived CDR1 and CDR2 are SNHLY and FYNNEI. The sequenced CDR3 bases are TGTGCCAGCAATTTGATGGCGGCCTTAAACAATGAG. It yields the protein CASNLMAALNNE. The complete CDR3 reads CASNLMAALNNEQFF.

Regarding this clone: The read is 3 residues too short to cover the CDR3 end, so that end is filled in from the germline J gene. The chain recombines TRBV10-3 with TRBJ2-1; 8 nucleotides align to TRBD2. CDR3 size: 16 residues. V trimming: 5 bases; J trimming: 5 bases; junction bases outside the gene matches: 11. Germline loops: CDR1 ENHRY, CDR2 SYGVKD. Partial CDR3 DNA: TGTGCCATCAGTACTCTAGCGGGCCGAAGCGACAATGAG. Its translation: CAISTLAGRSDNE. In full, the CDR3 reads CAISTLAGRSDNEQFF.

Comments on this clone: The CDR3 is cut off 3 residues early in the read; its end comes from the germline J gene. The chain uses TRBV11-3 and TRBJ2-5; 13 bases align to TRBD2. Germline V gene sequence: CDR1 SGHNT, CDR2 YENEEA. J lost 4 bases, V lost 4 bases, and 3 bases had no gene match. The CDR3 runs to 15 residues. The CDR3 sequence is CASSYRTSGGETQYF. Incomplete CDR3 DNA: TGTGCCAGCAGCTACCGGACTAGCGGGGGAGAGACC.

As to this clone: From the germline J gene comes the end of the CDR3, since the read stops 3 residues before it. The V gene is TRBV19, the J gene TRBJ1-2; possible D gene TRBD1, 6 bases. Germline V lookup: CDR1 LNHDA, CDR2 SQIVND (reference sequence). The CDR3 is 14 amino acids. The sequenced CDR3 bases are TGTGCCAGTTCGGAAGGGGGAGGATCAGGAGGC. Translated: CASSEGGGSGG. The complete CDR3 protein is CASSEGGGSGGYTF.

Remarks on this clone: The read falls 3 residues short of the CDR3 end, and the missing part is taken from the germline J gene. The chain carries TRBV10-1 and TRBJ2-1; tentatively, D is TRBD1 (6 bases). The CDR3 covers 16 residues. With 0 bases removed from V and 0 bases from J, the gap between germline ends came to 9 bases. Germline V lookup: CDR1 WNHNN, CDR2 SYGVQD (reference sequence). CDR3 bases read: TGCGCCAGCAGTGAGTCGGCAGGGGCCTCCTACAATGAG. It codes for CASSESAGASYNE. The full CDR3 sequence reads CASSESAGASYNEQFF.